Sequencing of this TCR beta chain was carried out in a study of OX40 agonist ivuxolimab in advanced cancers. Study details: Ivuxolimab, an antibody acting as an agonist of OX40 (CD134), was used to treat patients. Overall study findings and caveats: The study did not work out the antigen specificity of the expanded peripheral T cells.

Patients with a history of autoimmune disease or on systemic immunosuppression were excluded. Sampled blood was obtained at baseline, cycle 4 day 1, and cycle 7 day 1. V was trimmed by 10 bases and J by 8 bases, leaving 13 bases between them. The CDR3 is 11 residues long. The V gene's germline CDR1 is SGHNT and CDR2 YYREEE (reference sequence). Data came from immunoSEQ multiplex PCR; TCRdb stores just in-frame clones and leaves some out. The profile covers 40,000 to 55,000 clones, with about four fifths appearing a single time and 8% to 13% taken by the ten largest. On this clone: Its target is not known.

This TCR derives from an adult with an advanced solid tumor such as melanoma, head and neck, liver or kidney cancer. The sample consisted of CD4+ or CD8+ T cells sorted from blood, taken in a trial of the OX40 agonist ivuxolimab. The chain joins TRBV5-4 to TRBJ2-1, with D possibly matching TRBD1 (5 bases). This CDR3 reads CACSQGDEQFF. The CDR3 bases are TGTGCCTGTTCTCAGGGCGATGAGCAGTTCTTC.